Listed below are T cell receptor beta chains from one sample, sequenced in a study of blood T cell repertoires in COVID-19. Here immunoSEQ multiplex PCR was the method, and the copy in TCRdb shows in-frame clones only, minus some. This table holds roughly 250,000 clones, around 86% found once. The sample was PBMCs or T cells enriched from blood (not recorded which). The receptors originated from a woman aged 45 to 65 who had recovered from COVID-19. Both conserved end residues are part of each CDR3. A D gene is named only where the DNA matches it firmly. Clone size appears in some rows only: once, few, many, or a class for an expanded clone.

CDR3 DNA: TGCGCCAGCAGGCAGGGGGAGACCCACAATGAGCAGTTCTTC
CDR3 protein: CASRQGETHNEQFF
J gene: TRBJ2-1
D gene: TRBD1
V gene: TRBV5-1
clone size: NA

CDR3 DNA: TGCGCCAGCAGCTTTGGGCAGCAAGGCGAGCAGTACTTC
CDR3 protein: CASSFGQQGEQYF
J gene: TRBJ2-7
D gene: NA
V gene: TRBV5-1
clone size: NA

CDR3 DNA: TGTGCCAGCAGTTTATTGCGGGTAGATAATTCACCCCTCCACTTT
CDR3 protein: CASSLLRVDNSPLHF
J gene: TRBJ1-6
D gene: NA
V gene: TRBV28
clone size: once

CDR3 DNA: TGTGCCAGCAGTGAGGGGACTAGCGGGATTAGCACAGATACGCAGTATTTT
CDR3 protein: CASSEGTSGISTDTQYF
J gene: TRBJ2-3
D gene: TRBD2
V gene: TRBV28
clone size: NA

CDR3 DNA: TGTGCCAGATATTCATTACTAGCTCACCAAGAGACCCAGTACTTC
CDR3 protein: CARYSLLAHQETQYF
J gene: TRBJ2-5
D gene: NA
V gene: TRBV6-5
clone size: NA

CDR3 DNA: TGTGCCAGCAGCTTGGGGGGAGGACGGGGAACTAATGAAAAACTGTTTTTT
CDR3 protein: CASSLGGGRGTNEKLFF
J gene: TRBJ1-4
D gene: NA
V gene: TRBV5-4
clone size: medium-sized

CDR3 DNA: TGTGCCAGCAGTTTACGGAGTGAAAAACTGTTTTTT
CDR3 protein: CASSLRSEKLFF
J gene: TRBJ1-4
D gene: NA
V gene: TRBV12-3/TRBV12-4
clone size: once

CDR3 DNA: TGTGCCAGCAGCCTCGGACAGGGGGTGTGGAATGAGCAGTTCTTC
CDR3 protein: CASSLGQGVWNEQFF
J gene: TRBJ2-1
D gene: TRBD1
V gene: TRBV14
clone size: NA

CDR3 DNA: TGCGCCAGCAGTACAGGGGACTCTAATTCACCCCTCCACTTT
CDR3 protein: CASSTGDSNSPLHF
J gene: TRBJ1-6
D gene: TRBD1
V gene: TRBV5-1
clone size: NA

CDR3 DNA: TGTGCCAGCATAGCAGGGGCCAGCTACGAGCAGTACTTC
CDR3 protein: CASIAGASYEQYF
J gene: TRBJ2-7
D gene: NA
V gene: TRBV21-1
clone size: NA